This T cell receptor beta chain was captured in a study of T-cell reconstitution after alpha-beta-depleted transplantation in children. Overall study findings and caveats: Some patients showed high day-60 TCRbeta diversity, which derived from surviving recipient T cells and thymic progenitors. Expanded graft clones numbering several hundred reportedly gave rise to alpha-beta T cells about two months after transplant. Among T cells one year after transplant, newly produced cells accounted for most counts and diversity.

Unique molecular identifiers tagged the TCRbeta library. MiXCR, run by TCRdb on the PCR reads, gives a single entry per CDR3 protein. In the table there are a few hundred thousand distinct CDR3 sequences, 25% to 30% of which are singletons. Details on this clonotype: As yet, its antigen is unknown.

Germline loops: CDR1 SGHRS, CDR2 YFSETQ. V was clipped by 4 bases and J by 2 bases, with 18 bases between them. This CDR3 is 16 amino acids long. The sequences come from PBMCs, collected before TCRalphabeta/CD19-depleted stem cell transplant. This TCR was recovered from a boy less than two years old with Wiskott-Aldrich syndrome, due to receive a stem cell transplant. This sequence joins TRBV5-1 and TRBJ1-2, with D possibly TRBD1 on 5 matching bases. CDR3 sequence (DNA): TGCGCCAGCAGCACAAGCGGGGACGGGGGAAACTATGGCTACACCTTC. Its translation: CASSTSGDGGNYGYTF.